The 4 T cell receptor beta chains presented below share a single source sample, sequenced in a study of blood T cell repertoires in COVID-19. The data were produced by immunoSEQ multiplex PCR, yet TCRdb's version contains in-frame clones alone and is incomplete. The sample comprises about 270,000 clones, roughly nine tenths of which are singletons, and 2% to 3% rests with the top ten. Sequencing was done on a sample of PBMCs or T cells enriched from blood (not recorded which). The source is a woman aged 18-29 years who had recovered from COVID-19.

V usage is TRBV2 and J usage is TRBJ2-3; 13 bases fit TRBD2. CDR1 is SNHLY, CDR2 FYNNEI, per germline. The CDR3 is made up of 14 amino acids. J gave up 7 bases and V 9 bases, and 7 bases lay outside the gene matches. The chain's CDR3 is CASHTGLAGNTQYF. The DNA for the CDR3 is TGTGCCAGTCATACGGGACTAGCGGGGAATACGCAGTATTTT.

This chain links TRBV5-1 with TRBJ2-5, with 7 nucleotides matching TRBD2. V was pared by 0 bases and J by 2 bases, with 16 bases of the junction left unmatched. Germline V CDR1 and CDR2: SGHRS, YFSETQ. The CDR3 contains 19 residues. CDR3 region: CASSLGRFSGAGLQETQYF. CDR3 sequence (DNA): TGCGCCAGCAGCTTGGGTCGTTTCAGCGGGGCCGGATTGCAAGAGACCCAGTACTTC.

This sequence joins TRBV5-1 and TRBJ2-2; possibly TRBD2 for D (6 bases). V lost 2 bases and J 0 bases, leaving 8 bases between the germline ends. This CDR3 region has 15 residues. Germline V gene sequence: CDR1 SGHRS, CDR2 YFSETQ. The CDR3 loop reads CASSLPGANTGELFF. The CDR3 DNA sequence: TGCGCCAGCAGCTTACCGGGGGCGAACACCGGGGAGCTGTTTTTT. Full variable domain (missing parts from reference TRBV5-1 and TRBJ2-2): KAGVTQTPRYLIKTRGQQVTLSCSPISGHRSVSWYQQTPGQGLQFLFEYFSETQRNKGNFPGRFSGRQFSNSRSEMNVSTLELGDSALYLCASSLPGANTGELFFGEGSRLTVL.

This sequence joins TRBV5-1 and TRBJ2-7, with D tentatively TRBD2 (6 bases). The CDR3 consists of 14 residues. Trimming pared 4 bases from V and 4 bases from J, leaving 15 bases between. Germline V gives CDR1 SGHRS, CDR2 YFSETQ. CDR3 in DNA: TGCGCCAGCAGCCCCGGGAGTAGCTGGTACGAGCAGTACTTC. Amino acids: CASSPGSSWYEQYF.